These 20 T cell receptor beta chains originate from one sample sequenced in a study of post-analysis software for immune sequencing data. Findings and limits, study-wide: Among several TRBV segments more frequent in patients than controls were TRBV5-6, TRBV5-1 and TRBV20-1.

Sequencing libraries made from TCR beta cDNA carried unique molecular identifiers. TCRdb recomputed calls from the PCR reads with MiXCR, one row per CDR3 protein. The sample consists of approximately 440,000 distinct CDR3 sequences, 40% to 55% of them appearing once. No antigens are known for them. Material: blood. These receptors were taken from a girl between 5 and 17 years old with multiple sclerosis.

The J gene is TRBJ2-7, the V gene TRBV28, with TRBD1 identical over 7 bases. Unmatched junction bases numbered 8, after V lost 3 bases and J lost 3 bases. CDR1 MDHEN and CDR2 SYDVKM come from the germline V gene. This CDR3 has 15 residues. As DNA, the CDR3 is TGTGCCAGCAGTTTTCAAGGGACAGCGGACTACGAGCAGTACTTC. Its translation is CASSFQGTADYEQYF.

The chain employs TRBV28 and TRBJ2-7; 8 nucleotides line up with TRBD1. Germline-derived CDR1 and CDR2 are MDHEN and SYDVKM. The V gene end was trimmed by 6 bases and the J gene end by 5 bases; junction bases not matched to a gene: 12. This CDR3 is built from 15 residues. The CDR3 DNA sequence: TGTGCCAGCAGCCCCGAGGAGGACAGGGTTCACGAGCAGTACTTC. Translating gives CASSPEEDRVHEQYF.

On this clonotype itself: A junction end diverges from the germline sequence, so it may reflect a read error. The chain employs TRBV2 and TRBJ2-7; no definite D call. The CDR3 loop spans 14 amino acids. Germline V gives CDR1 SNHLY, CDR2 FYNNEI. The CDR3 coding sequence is TGTGCCAGCAGTTATTCACCTAACTCCTATGAGCAGTACTTC. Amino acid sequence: CASSYSPNSYEQYF.

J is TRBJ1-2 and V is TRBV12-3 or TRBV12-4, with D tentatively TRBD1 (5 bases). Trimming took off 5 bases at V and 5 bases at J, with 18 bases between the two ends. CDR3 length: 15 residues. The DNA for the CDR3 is TGTGCCAGCAGTCCGAGGGTGGGGGACGGTTATGGCTACACCTTC. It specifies CASSPRVGDGYGYTF.

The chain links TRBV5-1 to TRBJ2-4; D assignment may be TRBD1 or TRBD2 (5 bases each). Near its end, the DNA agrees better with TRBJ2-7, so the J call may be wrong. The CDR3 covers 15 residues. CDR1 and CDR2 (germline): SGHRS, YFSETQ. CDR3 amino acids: CASSFETGTSYEQYF. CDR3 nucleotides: TGCGCCAGCAGCTTTGAAACCGGGACCTCCTACGAGCAGTACTTC.

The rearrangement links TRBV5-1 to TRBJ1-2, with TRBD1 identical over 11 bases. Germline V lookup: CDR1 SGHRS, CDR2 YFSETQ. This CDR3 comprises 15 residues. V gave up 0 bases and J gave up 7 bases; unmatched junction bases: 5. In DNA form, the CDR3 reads TGCGCCAGCAGCTTGGATGGACAGGGGGCCCTTGGCTACACCTTC. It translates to CASSLDGQGALGYTF.

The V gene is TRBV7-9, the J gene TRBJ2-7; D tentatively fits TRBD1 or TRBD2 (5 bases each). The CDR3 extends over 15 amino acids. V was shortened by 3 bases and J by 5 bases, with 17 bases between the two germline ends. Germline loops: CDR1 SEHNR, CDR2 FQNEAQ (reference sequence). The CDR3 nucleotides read TGTGCCAGCAGCTTCTCCGGGACCAATAAGAACGAGCAGTACTTC. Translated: CASSFSGTNKNEQYF.

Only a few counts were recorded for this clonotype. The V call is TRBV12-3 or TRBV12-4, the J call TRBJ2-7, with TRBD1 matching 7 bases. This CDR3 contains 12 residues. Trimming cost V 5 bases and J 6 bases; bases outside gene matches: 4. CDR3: CASSPGQAEQYF. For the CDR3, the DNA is TGTGCCAGCAGTCCCGGACAGGCCGAGCAGTACTTC.

The CDR3 DNA sequence: TGTGCCAGCGGTCCTGGACCAGCGATCGATACGCAGTATTTT. Translation: CASGPGPAIDTQYF. J is TRBJ2-3 and V is TRBV5-4; unclear D gene. CDR1 is SGHNT, CDR2 YYREEE, per germline (reference sequence). The CDR3 totals 14 residues. Trimming cost V 7 bases and J 6 bases, with 18 bases left between them.

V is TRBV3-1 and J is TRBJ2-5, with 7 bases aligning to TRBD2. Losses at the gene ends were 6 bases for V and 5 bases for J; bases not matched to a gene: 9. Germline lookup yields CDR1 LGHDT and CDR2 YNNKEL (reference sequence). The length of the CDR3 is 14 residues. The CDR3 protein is CASSPPGTMETQYF. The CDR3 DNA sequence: TGTGCCAGCAGTCCCCCCGGGACTATGGAGACCCAGTACTTC.

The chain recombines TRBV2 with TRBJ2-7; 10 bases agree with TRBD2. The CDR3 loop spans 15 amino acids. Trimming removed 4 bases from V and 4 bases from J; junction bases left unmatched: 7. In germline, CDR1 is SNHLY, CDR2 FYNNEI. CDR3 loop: CASSVKSSGSYEQYF. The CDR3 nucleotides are TGTGCCAGCAGTGTCAAATCTAGCGGGAGTTACGAGCAGTACTTC.

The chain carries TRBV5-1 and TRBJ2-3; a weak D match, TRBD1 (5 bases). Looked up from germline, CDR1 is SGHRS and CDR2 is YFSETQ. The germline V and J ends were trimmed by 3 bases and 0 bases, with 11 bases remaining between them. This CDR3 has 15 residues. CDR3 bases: TGCGCCAGCAGCTCAGGGATGATCAGCACAGATACGCAGTATTTT. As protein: CASSSGMISTDTQYF. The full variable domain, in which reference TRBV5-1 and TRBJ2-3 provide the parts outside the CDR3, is KAGVTQTPRYLIKTRGQQVTLSCSPISGHRSVSWYQQTPGQGLQFLFEYFSETQRNKGNFPGRFSGRQFSNSRSEMNVSTLELGDSALYLCASSSGMISTDTQYFGPGTRLTVL.

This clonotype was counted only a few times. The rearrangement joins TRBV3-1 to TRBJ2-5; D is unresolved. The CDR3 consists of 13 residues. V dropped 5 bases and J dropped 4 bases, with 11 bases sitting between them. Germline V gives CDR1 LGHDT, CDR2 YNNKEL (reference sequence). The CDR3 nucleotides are TGTGCCAGCAGCGGGTCGGCCCCAGAGACCCAGTACTTC. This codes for CASSGSAPETQYF.

CDR3 coding DNA: TGTGCCAGCAGCGGGACAGGGGCCCACTATGGCTACACCTTC. Translated, it gives CASSGTGAHYGYTF. The chain is built from TRBV7-9 and TRBJ1-2; TRBD1 matches 10 bases. CDR1 is SEHNR, CDR2 FQNEAQ, per germline (reference sequence). The junction had 3 bases not matched to a gene; V was cut back by 5 bases and J by 3 bases. The CDR3 consists of 14 residues.

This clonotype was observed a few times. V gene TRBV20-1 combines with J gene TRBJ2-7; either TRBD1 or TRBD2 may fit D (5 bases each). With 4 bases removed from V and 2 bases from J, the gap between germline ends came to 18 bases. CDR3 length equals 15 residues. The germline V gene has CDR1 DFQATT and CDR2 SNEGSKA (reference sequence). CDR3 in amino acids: CSANYRGRTTYEQYF. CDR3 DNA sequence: TGCAGTGCTAATTACCGGGGACGGACAACCTACGAGCAGTACTTC.

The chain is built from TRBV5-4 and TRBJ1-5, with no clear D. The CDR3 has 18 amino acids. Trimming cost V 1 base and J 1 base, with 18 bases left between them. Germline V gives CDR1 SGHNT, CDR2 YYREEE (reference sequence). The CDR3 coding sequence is TGTGCCAGCAGCTTGTTCGGACTGGAGGAAGTGAGCAATCAGCCCCAGCATTTT. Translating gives CASSLFGLEEVSNQPQHF.

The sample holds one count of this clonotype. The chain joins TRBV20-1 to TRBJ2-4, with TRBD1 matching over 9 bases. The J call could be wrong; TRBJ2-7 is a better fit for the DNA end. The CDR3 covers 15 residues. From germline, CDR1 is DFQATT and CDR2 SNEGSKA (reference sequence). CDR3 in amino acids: CSARVGGTGHYEQYF. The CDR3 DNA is TGCAGTGCTAGGGTAGGCGGGACAGGGCACTACGAGCAGTACTTC.

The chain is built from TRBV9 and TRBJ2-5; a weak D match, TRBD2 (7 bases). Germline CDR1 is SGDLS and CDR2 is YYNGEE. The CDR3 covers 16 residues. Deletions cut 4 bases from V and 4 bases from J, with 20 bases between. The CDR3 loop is CASSPVGRGSSETQYF. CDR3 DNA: TGTGCCAGCAGCCCAGTAGGGAGGGGGAGCTCAGAGACCCAGTACTTC.

CDR3: CASSPGLAYLEQYF. CDR3 sequence (DNA): TGTGCCAGCAGCCCGGGACTAGCCTACCTCGAGCAGTACTTC. The chain employs TRBV9 and TRBJ2-7; 9 nucleotides line up with TRBD2. Trimming at V came to 4 bases and at J to 6 bases, leaving 8 bases not matched to a gene. Germline CDR1 SGDLS, CDR2 YYNGEE. The CDR3 has 14 residues. Filled out from reference TRBV9 and TRBJ2-7, the complete variable domain reads DSGVTQTPKHLITATGQRVTLRCSPRSGDLSVYWYQQSLDQGLQFLIQYYNGEERAKGNILERFSAQQFPDLHSELNLSSLELGDSALYFCASSPGLAYLEQYFGPGTRLTVT.

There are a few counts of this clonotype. CDR3 coding DNA: TGTGCCAGCAGTTTTCCGGGGGGCTATGGCTACACCTTC. Translating gives CASSFPGGYGYTF. The chain has TRBV12-3 or TRBV12-4 and TRBJ1-2, with TRBD1 as a possible D gene (5 bases). The CDR3 is made up of 13 amino acids. V shed 3 bases and J shed 4 bases, with 9 bases lying between them.